This entry lists 14 T cell receptor beta chains sequenced from one sample in a study of OX40 agonist ivuxolimab in advanced cancers. Data came from immunoSEQ multiplex PCR; TCRdb stores just in-frame clones and leaves some out. This sample has 130,000 or so clones; just over 90% occur once, and the top ten carry over 0.15%. The source material was CD4+ or CD8+ T cells sorted from blood, sampled in a trial of the OX40 agonist ivuxolimab. Receptors were obtained from an adult with an advanced solid tumor such as melanoma, head and neck, liver or kidney cancer.

A single count supports this clone. V usage is TRBV6-1 and J usage is TRBJ2-2, with D maybe TRBD2 (5 bases). V gave up 5 bases and J gave up 7 bases, with 11 bases separating them. The V gene's germline CDR1 is MNHNS and CDR2 SASEGT. CDR3 length equals 13 residues. CDR3 in amino acids: CASSTGVSGELFF. The CDR3 bases are TGTGCCAGCAGTACCGGGGTTAGCGGGGAGCTGTTTTTT.

The count of this clone is one. This chain joins TRBV28 and TRBJ2-2, with 9 bases fitting TRBD1. V gave up 6 bases and J gave up 5 bases; unmatched junction bases: 7. The CDR3 runs 15 residues. Germline assignment: CDR1 MDHEN and CDR2 SYDVKM. In DNA, the CDR3 is TGTGCCAGCAGGGGAAACAGGGGGCGGACCGGGGAGCTGTTTTTT. It yields the protein CASRGNRGRTGELFF.

The chain recombines TRBV28 with TRBJ1-3, with D possibly TRBD1 on 6 matching bases. The germline V gene encodes CDR1 MDHEN and CDR2 SYDVKM. This CDR3 has 15 amino acids. The germline V and J ends were trimmed by 6 bases and 3 bases, with 15 bases remaining between them. The chain's CDR3 is CASRPTGRGGNTIYF. The CDR3 DNA reads TGTGCCAGCAGACCCACAGGGCGGGGTGGAAACACCATATATTTT.

The genes are TRBV14 and TRBJ2-7, with TRBD2 as a possible D gene (5 bases). V gave up 4 bases and J gave up 12 bases, with 19 bases separating them. Germline V CDR1 and CDR2: SGHDN, FVKESK. CDR3 length: 13 amino acids. This CDR3 is CASSLRTPRRTYF. The CDR3 DNA is TGTGCCAGCAGCCTCCGGACTCCAAGGAGGACGTACTTC. The whole variable domain, filled in from reference TRBV14 and TRBJ2-7, reads EAGVTQFPSHSVIEKGQTVTLRCDPISGHDNLYWYRRVMGKEIKFLLHFVKESKQDESGMPNNRFLAERTGGTYSTLKVQPAELEDSGVYFCASSLRTPRRTYFGPGTRLTVT.

The J gene is TRBJ1-2, the V gene TRBV2, with D possibly being TRBD1 (5 bases). The V end lost 1 base, the J end lost 7 bases, and 10 bases lay between the germline ends. This CDR3 spans 13 amino acids. CDR1 is SNHLY, CDR2 FYNNEI, per germline. Written as DNA, the CDR3 is TGTGCCAGCAGTGAAGATCGGGGGTTTGGCTACACCTTC. Its protein is CASSEDRGFGYTF. Full variable domain (missing parts from reference TRBV2 and TRBJ1-2): EPEVTQTPSHQVTQMGQEVILRCVPISNHLYFYWYRQILGQKVEFLVSFYNNEISEKSEIFDDQFSVERPDGSNFTLKIRSTKLEDSAMYFCASSEDRGFGYTFGSGTRLTVV.

The V gene is TRBV9, the J gene TRBJ1-6; no firm D call. The germline CDR1 and CDR2 sequences are SGDLS and YYNGEE. Trimming removed 0 bases at V and 2 bases at J, with 6 bases between. This CDR3 is built from 15 residues. CDR3 sequence (DNA): TGTGCCAGCAGCGTAGTCGGGGCCTATAATTCACCCCTCCACTTT. It codes for CASSVVGAYNSPLHF.

The chain joins TRBV10-3 to TRBJ2-7; possibly TRBD1 or TRBD2 for D (6 bases each). From germline, CDR1 is ENHRY and CDR2 SYGVKD. Trimming shortened V by 6 bases and J by 7 bases, and 19 bases separated the two germline ends. The CDR3 totals 14 residues. The CDR3: CAISRVGGPPEQYF. CDR3 DNA: TGTGCCATCAGCAGAGTGGGGGGCCCCCCGGAGCAGTACTTC.

V usage is TRBV6-4 and J usage is TRBJ1-6, with D possibly being TRBD1 (6 bases). The germline V gene encodes CDR1 MRHNA and CDR2 SNTAGT. The CDR3 has 16 residues. Deletions cut 6 bases from V and 4 bases from J, with 16 bases between. The CDR3 protein is CASRPNTGFYNSPLHF. As DNA, the CDR3 is TGTGCCAGCAGACCCAACACAGGGTTTTATAATTCACCCCTCCACTTT.

This chain links TRBV19 with TRBJ2-1; 9 nucleotides match TRBD2. The CDR3 contains 15 residues. J gave up 4 bases and V 7 bases, and 8 bases lay outside the gene matches. Germline V lookup: CDR1 LNHDA, CDR2 SQIVND (reference sequence). DNA for the CDR3: TGTGCCAGTATTCACTCGGCGGGGGGGTACAATGAGCAGTTCTTC. As protein: CASIHSAGGYNEQFF.

The V call is TRBV28, the J call TRBJ2-5; D is unclear. The CDR3 runs to 14 residues. Germline values: CDR1 MDHEN, CDR2 SYDVKM. V was cut by 6 bases and J by 1 base, with 12 bases left in between. CDR3 coding DNA: TGTGCCAGCAGGCAACATAAAGCCCAAGAGACCCAGTACTTC. As protein: CASRQHKAQETQYF.

V usage is TRBV2 and J usage is TRBJ1-5; 8 bases are shared with TRBD1. Germline CDR1 and CDR2: SNHLY and FYNNEI. The CDR3 loop spans 15 amino acids. Losses at the gene ends were 6 bases for V and 3 bases for J; bases not matched to a gene: 7. CDR3 DNA: TGTGCCAGCAGCCAACAGGGGGGGGCCAATCAGCCCCAGCATTTT. Translation gives CASSQQGGANQPQHF.

Comment on this clone: Other DNA variants within this sample encode the same CDR3. The V gene is TRBV20-1, the J gene TRBJ1-1; D call uncertain. The germline V gene encodes CDR1 DFQATT and CDR2 SNEGSKA (reference sequence). V lost 5 bases to trimming and J lost 0 bases, with 4 bases between them. The CDR3 sequence is 11 residues long. This CDR3 reads CSARVNTEAFF. As DNA, the CDR3 is TGCAGTGCTCGAGTGAACACTGAAGCTTTCTTT.

The chain carries TRBV6-5 and TRBJ2-7; weak D call: TRBD1 (6 bases). V was pared by 6 bases and J by 0 bases, with 12 bases between. The V gene's germline CDR1 is MNHEY and CDR2 SVGAGI. The CDR3 sequence is 14 residues long. The DNA of the CDR3 is TGTGCCAGCAGAGACGGACAGCCCTCCTACGAGCAGTACTTC. Translated, it gives CASRDGQPSYEQYF.

This chain connects TRBV7-2 to TRBJ1-1; D may be TRBD1 (5 bases). Trimming cost V 2 bases and J 1 base, with 11 bases left between them. CDR1 is SGHTA, CDR2 FQGNSA, per germline. CDR3 length equals 15 residues. CDR3 in DNA: TGTGCCAGCAGCTTAAGGGCCAGGGCGAACACTGAAGCTTTCTTT. It yields the protein CASSLRARANTEAFF.